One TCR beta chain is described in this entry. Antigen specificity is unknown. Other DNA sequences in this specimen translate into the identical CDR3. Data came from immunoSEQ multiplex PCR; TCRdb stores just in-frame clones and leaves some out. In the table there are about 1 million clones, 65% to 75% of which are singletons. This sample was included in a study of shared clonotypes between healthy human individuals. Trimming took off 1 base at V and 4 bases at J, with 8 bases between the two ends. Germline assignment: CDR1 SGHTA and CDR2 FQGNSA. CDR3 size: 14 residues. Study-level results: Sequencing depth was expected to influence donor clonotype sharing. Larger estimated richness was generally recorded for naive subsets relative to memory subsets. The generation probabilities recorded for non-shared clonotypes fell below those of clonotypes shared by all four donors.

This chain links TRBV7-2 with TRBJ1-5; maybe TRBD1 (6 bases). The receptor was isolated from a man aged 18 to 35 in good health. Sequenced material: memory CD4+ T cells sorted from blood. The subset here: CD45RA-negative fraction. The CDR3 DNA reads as TGTGCCAGCAGCTTAGTCCAGGGGAATCAGCCCCAGCATTTT. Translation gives CASSLVQGNQPQHF. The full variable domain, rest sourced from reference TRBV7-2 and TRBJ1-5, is GAGVSQSPSNKVTEKGKDVELRCDPISGHTALYWYRQSLGQGLEFLIYFQGNSAPDKSGLPSDRFSAERTGGSVSTLTIQRTQQEDSAVYLCASSLVQGNQPQHFGDGTRLSIL.